This T cell receptor (beta chain) was identified in a study of T cells of healthy individuals. The germline V gene encodes CDR1 SNHLY and CDR2 FYNNEI. The CDR3 loop spans 13 amino acids. The germline V and J ends were trimmed by 0 bases and 5 bases, with 7 bases remaining between them. MiXCR was run by TCRdb on the 5' RACE reads, yielding one entry per CDR3 protein. This sample has some 69,000 distinct CDR3 sequences, with 16% found just once. This clonotype occurred a few times. The sequence was obtained from a human donor in good health. The chain links TRBV2 to TRBJ1-2, with D uncertain. This CDR3 is CASSEAGRYGYTF. CDR3 sequence (DNA): TGTGCCAGCAGTGAAGCTGGGAGGTATGGCTACACCTTC.